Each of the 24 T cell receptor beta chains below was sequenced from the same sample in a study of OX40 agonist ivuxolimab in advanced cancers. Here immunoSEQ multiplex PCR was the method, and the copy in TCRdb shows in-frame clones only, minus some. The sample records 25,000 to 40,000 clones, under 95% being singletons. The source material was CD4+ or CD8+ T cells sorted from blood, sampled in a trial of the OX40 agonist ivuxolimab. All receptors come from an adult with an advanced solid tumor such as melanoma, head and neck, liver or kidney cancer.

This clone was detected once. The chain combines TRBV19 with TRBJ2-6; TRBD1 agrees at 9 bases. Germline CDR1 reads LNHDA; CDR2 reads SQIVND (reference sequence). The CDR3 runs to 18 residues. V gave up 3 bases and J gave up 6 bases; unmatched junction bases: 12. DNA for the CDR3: TGTGCCAGTAGTATCCCAACCGGGACAGGGATATTGGCCAACGTCCTGACTTTC. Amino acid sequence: CASSIPTGTGILANVLTF.

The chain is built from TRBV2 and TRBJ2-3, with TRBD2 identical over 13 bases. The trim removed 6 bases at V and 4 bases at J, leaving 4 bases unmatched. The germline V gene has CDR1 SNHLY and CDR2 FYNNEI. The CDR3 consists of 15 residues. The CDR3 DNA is TGTGCCAGCAGGAGGACTAGCGGGGGTGCAGATACGCAGTATTTT. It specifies CASRRTSGGADTQYF.

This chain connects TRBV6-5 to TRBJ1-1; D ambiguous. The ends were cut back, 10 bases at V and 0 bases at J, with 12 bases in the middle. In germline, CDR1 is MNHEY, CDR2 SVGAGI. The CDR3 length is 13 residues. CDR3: CATALHLNTEAFF. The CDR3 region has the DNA TGTGCCACCGCCCTACATCTGAACACTGAAGCTTTCTTT.

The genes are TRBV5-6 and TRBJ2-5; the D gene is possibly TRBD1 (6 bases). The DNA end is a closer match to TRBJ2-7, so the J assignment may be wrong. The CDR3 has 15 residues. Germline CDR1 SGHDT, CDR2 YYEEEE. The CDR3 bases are TGTGCCAGCAGCTTGGAGGGACACTTCACCTACGAGCAGTACTTC. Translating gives CASSLEGHFTYEQYF.

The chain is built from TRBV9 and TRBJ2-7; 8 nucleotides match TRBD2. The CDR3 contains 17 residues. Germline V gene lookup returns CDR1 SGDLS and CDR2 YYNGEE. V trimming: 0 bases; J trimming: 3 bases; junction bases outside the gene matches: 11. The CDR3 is CASSVATGVAGFYEQYF. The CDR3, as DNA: TGTGCCAGCAGCGTAGCTACGGGGGTAGCGGGATTCTACGAGCAGTACTTC.

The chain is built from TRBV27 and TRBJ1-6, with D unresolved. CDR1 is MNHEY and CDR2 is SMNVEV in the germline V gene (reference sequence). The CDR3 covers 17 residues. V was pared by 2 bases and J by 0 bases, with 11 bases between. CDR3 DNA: TGTGCCAGCAGTTTAGTTGGAGGGAGCTCCTATAATTCACCCCTCCACTTT. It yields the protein CASSLVGGSSYNSPLHF.

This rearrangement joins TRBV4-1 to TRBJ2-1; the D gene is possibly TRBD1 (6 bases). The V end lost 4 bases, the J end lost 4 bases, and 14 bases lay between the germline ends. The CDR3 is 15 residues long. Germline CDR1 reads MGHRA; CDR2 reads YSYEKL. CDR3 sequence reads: CASSLTGPPYNEQFF. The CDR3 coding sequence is TGCGCCAGCAGCCTCACAGGGCCCCCTTACAATGAGCAGTTCTTC.

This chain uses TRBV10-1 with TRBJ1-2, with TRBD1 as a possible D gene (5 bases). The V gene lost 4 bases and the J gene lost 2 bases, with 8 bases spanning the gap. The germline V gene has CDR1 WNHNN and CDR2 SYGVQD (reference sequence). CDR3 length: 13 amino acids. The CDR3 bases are TGCGCCAGCAGTGGGACACAAAACTATGGCTACACCTTC. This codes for CASSGTQNYGYTF.

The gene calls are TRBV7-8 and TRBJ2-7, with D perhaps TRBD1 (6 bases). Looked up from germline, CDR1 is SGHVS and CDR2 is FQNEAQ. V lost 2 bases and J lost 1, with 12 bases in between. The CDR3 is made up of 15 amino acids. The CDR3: CASSLRQGPSYEQYV. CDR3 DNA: TGTGCCAGCAGCTTACGGCAGGGGCCATCCTACGAGCAGTACGTC.

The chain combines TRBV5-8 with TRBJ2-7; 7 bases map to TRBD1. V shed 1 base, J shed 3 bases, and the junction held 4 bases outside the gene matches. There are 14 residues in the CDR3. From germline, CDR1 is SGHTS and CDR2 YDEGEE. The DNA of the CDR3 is TGTGCCAGCAGCTTGACAGGGGACGTCTACGAGCAGTACTTC. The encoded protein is CASSLTGDVYEQYF. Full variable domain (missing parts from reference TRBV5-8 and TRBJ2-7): EAGVTQSPTHLIKTRGQQATLRCSPISGHTSVYWYQQALGLGLQFLLWYDEGEERNRGNFPPRFSGRQFPNYSSELNVNALELEDSALYLCASSLTGDVYEQYFGPGTRLTVT.

CDR3 bases: TGTGCCAGCAGCCCGTGGACAGGGACCTACAATGAGCAGTTCTTC. Its protein is CASSPWTGTYNEQFF. V is TRBV9 and J is TRBJ2-1; 8 bases are shared with TRBD1. Trimming removed 4 bases from V and 2 bases from J; junction bases left unmatched: 5. The CDR3 runs 15 residues. The V gene's germline CDR1 is SGDLS and CDR2 YYNGEE.

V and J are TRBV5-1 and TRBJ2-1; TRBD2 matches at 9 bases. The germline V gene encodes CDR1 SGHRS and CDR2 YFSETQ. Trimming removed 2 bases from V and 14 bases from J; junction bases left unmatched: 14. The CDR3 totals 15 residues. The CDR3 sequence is CASSFEGAGGTGEFF. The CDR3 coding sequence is TGCGCCAGCAGCTTCGAGGGAGCGGGAGGTACGGGGGAGTTCTTC.

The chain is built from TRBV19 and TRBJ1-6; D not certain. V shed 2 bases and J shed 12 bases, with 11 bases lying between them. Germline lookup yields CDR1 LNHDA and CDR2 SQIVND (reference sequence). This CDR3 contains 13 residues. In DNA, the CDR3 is TGTGCCAGTAGTATAAGTGACCCTTTACCCCTCCACTTT. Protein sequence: CASSISDPLPLHF. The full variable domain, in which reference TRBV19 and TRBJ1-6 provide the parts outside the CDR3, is DGGITQSPKYLFRKEGQNVTLSCEQNLNHDAMYWYRQDPGQGLRLIYYSQIVNDFQKGDIAEGYSVSREKKESFPLTVTSAQKNPTAFYLCASSISDPLPLHFGNGTRLTVT.

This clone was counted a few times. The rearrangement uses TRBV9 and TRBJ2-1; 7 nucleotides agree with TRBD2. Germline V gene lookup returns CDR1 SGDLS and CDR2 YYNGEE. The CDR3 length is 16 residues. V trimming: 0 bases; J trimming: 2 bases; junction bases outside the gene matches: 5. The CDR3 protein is CASSVDGAGPYNEQFF. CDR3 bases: TGTGCCAGCAGCGTAGACGGAGCGGGGCCCTACAATGAGCAGTTCTTC.

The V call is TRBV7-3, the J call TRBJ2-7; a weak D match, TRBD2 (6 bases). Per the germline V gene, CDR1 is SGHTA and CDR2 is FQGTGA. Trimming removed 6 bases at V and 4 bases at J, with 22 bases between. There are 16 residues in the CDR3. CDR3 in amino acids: CASSAYAGTVTYEQYF. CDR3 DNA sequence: TGTGCCAGCAGTGCTTATGCGGGGACCGTTACATACGAGCAGTACTTC.

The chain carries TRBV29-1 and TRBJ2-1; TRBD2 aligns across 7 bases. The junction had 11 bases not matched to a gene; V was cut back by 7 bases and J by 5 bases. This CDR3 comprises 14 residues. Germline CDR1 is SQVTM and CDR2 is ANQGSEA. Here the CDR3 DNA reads TGCAGCGGACTACGGACTAGTTCTCACAATGAGCAGTTCTTC. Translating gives CSGLRTSSHNEQFF.

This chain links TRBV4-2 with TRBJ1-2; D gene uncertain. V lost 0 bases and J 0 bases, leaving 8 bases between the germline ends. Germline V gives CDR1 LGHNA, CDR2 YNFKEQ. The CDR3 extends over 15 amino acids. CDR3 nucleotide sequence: TGTGCCAGCAGCCAAGAGGGGATAGCTAACTATGGCTACACCTTC. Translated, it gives CASSQEGIANYGYTF.

CDR3 nucleotides: TGTGCCAGCAGCTTAGGTCATGAGCAGTTCTTC. It yields the protein CASSLGHEQFF. The chain joins TRBV7-6 to TRBJ2-1; D remains unclear. V was clipped by 1 base and J by 8 bases, with 3 bases between them. The CDR3 spans 11 residues. Germline V gene data show CDR1 as SGHVS and CDR2 as FNYEAQ.

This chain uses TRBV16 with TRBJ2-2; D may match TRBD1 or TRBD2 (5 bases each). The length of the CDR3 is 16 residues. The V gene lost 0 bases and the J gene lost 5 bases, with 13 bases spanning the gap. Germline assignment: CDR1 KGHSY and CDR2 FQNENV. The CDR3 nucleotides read TGTGCCAGCAGCCAATCTCGAGGGGTAAAGACCGGGGAGCTGTTTTTT. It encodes CASSQSRGVKTGELFF.

The CDR3 bases are TGTGCCAGCCGGACAGGGGTTAAATCACCCCTCCACTTT. Protein sequence: CASRTGVKSPLHF. The chain has TRBV19 and TRBJ1-6; TRBD1 aligns across 9 bases. The ends lost 9 bases at V and 10 bases at J; junction bases unmatched: 7. Germline CDR1 is LNHDA and CDR2 is SQIVND (reference sequence). The CDR3 contains 13 residues. Full variable domain (remainder filled in from reference TRBV19 and TRBJ1-6): DGGITQSPKYLFRKEGQNVTLSCEQNLNHDAMYWYRQDPGQGLRLIYYSQIVNDFQKGDIAEGYSVSREKKESFPLTVTSAQKNPTAFYLCASRTGVKSPLHFGNGTRLTVT.

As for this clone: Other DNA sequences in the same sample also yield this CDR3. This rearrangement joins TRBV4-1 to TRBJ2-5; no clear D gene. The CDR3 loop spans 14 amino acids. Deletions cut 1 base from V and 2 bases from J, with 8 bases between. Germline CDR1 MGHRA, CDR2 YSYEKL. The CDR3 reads CASSQVGSQETQYF. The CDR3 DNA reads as TGCGCCAGCAGCCAAGTGGGATCACAAGAGACCCAGTACTTC.

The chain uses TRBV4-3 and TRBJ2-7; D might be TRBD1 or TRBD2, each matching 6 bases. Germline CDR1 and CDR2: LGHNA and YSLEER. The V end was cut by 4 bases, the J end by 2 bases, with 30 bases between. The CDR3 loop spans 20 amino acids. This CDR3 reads CASSLGRGRLEGFSPYEQYF. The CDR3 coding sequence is TGCGCCAGCAGCCTCGGTCGGGGGCGCCTAGAAGGTTTCAGCCCCTACGAGCAGTACTTC.

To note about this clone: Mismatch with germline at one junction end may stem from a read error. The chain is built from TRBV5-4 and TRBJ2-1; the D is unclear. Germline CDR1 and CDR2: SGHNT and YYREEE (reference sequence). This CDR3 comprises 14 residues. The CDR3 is CASSLDLGWNGQFF. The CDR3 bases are TGTGCCAGCAGCTTGGATTTGGGGTGGAATGGGCAGTTCTTC. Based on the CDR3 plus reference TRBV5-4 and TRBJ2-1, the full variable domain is ETGVTQSPTHLIKTRGQQVTLRCSSQSGHNTVSWYQQALGQGPQFIFQYYREEENGRGNFPPRFSGLQFPNYSSELNVNALELDDSALYLCASSLDLGWNGQFFGPGTRLTVL.

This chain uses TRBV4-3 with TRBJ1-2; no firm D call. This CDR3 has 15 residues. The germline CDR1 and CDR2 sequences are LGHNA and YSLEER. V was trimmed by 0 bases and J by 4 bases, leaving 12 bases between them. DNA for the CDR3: TGCGCCAGCAGCCAAGAGGTCGTTGACCTCTATGGCTACACCTTC. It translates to CASSQEVVDLYGYTF.